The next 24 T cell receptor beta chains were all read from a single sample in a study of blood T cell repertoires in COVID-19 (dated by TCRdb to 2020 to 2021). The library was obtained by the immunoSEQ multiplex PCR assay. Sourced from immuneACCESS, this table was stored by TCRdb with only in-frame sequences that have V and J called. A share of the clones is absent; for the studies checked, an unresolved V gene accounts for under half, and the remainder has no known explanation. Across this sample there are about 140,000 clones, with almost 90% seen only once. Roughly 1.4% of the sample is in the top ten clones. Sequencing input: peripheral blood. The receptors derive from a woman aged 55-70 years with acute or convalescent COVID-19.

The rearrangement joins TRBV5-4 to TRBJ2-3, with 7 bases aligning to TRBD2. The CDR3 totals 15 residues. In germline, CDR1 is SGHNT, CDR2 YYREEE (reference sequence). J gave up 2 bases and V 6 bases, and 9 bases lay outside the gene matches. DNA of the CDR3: TGTGCCAGCACCGACGGCGGGGGATCCACAGATACGCAGTATTTT. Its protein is CASTDGGGSTDTQYF.

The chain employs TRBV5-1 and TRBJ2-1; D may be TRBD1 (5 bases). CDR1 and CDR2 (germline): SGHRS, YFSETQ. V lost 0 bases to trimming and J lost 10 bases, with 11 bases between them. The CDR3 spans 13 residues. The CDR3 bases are TGCGCCAGCAGCTTGGGGCAGGGTACGGAGCAGTTCTTC. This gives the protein CASSLGQGTEQFF.

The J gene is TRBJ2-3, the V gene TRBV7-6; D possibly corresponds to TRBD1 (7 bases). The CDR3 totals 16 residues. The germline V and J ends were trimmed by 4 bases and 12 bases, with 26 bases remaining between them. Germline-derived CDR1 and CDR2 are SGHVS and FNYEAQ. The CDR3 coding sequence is TGTGCCAGCAGCTCCTGGCCCACCTTGAGCAGGGGGGAACAGTATTTT. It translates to CASSSWPTLSRGEQYF.

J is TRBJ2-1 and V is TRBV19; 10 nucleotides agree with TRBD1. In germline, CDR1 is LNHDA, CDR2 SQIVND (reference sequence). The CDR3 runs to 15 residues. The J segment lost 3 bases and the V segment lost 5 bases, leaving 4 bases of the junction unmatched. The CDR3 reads CASSPGQGIYNEQFF. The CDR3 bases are TGTGCCAGTAGTCCGGGACAGGGGATCTACAATGAGCAGTTCTTC.

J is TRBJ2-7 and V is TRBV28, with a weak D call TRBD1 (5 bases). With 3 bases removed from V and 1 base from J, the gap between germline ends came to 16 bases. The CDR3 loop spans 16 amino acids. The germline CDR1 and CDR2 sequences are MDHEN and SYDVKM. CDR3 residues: CASSFLGRAKSYEQYF. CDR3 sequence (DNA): TGTGCCAGCAGTTTCCTGGGCAGGGCTAAGTCCTACGAGCAGTACTTC. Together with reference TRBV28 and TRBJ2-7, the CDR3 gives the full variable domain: DVKVTQSSRYLVKRTGEKVFLECVQDMDHENMFWYRQDPGLGLRLIYFSYDVKMKEKGDIPEGYSVSREKKERFSLILESASTNQTSMYLCASSFLGRAKSYEQYFGPGTRLTVT.

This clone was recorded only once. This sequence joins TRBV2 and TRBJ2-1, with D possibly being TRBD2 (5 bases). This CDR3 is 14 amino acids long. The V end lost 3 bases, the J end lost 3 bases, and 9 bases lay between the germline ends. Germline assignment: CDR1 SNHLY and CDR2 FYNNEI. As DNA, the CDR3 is TGTGCCAGCAGTGACCGGGGATTCTACAATGAGCAGTTCTTC. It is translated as CASSDRGFYNEQFF.

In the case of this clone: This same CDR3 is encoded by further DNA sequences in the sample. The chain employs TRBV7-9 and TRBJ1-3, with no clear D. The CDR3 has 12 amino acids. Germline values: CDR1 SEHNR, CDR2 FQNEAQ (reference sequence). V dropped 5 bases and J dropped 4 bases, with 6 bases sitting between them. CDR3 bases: TGTGCCAGCAGCCTCAGGGGAAACACCATATATTTT. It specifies CASSLRGNTIYF.

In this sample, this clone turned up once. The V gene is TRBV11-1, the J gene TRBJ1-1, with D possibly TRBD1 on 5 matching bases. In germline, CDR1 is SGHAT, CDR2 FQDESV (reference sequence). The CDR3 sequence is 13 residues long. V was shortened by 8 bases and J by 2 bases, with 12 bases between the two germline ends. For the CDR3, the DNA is TGTGCCAGCCAACGGGGGGAAAACACTGAAGCTTTCTTT. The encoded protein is CASQRGENTEAFF.

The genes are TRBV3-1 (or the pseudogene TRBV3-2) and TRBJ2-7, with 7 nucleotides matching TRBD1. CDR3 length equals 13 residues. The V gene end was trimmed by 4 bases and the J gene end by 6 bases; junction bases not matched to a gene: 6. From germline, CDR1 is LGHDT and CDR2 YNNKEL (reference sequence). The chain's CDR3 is CASSLGTAGEQYF. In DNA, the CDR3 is TGTGCCAGCAGCCTTGGGACAGCCGGCGAGCAGTACTTC.

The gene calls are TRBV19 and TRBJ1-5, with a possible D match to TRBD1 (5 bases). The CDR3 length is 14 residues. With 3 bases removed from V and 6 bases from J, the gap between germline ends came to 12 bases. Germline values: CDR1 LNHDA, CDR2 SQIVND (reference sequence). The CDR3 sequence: CASSIRQGGQPQHF. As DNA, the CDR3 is TGTGCCAGTAGTATCCGGCAGGGAGGTCAGCCCCAGCATTTT.

CDR3 region: CASRPGHLPYQPQHF. CDR3 nucleotides: TGTGCCAGCAGACCTGGACATTTGCCCTATCAGCCCCAGCATTTT. The chain recombines TRBV5-6 with TRBJ1-5, with D perhaps matching TRBD1 (5 bases). This CDR3 has 15 residues. Germline assignment: CDR1 SGHDT and CDR2 YYEEEE. V was trimmed by 5 bases and J by 5 bases, leaving 17 bases between them.

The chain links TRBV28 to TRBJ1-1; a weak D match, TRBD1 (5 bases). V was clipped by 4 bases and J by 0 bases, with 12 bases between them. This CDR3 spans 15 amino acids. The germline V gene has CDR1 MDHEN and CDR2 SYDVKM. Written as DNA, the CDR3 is TGTGCCAGCAGTTCCCCGACAGAGATGAACACTGAAGCTTTCTTT. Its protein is CASSSPTEMNTEAFF.

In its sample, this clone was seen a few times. The CDR3 nucleotides read TGTGCCAGTAGTTTCGGGTCACCCAATGAAAAACTGTTTTTT. Protein product: CASSFGSPNEKLFF. V and J are TRBV19 and TRBJ1-4; D not certain. The CDR3 contains 14 residues. V dropped 5 bases and J dropped 5 bases, with 12 bases sitting between them. CDR1 LNHDA and CDR2 SQIVND come from the germline V gene (reference sequence).

CDR3 DNA: TGCGCCAGCAGTACCGGACAGGGATGGGACAATGAGCAGTTCTTC. Translation: CASSTGQGWDNEQFF. V is TRBV5-1 and J is TRBJ2-1; 8 bases agree with TRBD1. The germline V gene has CDR1 SGHRS and CDR2 YFSETQ. V was clipped by 5 bases and J by 5 bases; unmatched bases: 9. This CDR3 region has 15 residues.

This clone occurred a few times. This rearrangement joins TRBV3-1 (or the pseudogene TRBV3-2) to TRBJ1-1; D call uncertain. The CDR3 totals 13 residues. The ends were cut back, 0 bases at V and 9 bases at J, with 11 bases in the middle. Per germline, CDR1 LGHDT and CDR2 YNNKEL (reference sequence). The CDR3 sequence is CASSQDSTGKAFF. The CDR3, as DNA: TGTGCCAGCAGCCAAGATTCGACTGGAAAAGCTTTCTTT.

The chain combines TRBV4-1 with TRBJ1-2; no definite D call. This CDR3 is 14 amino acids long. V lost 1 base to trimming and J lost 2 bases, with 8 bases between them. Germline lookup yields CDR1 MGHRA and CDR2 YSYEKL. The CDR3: CASSQVGDNYGYTF. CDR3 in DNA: TGCGCCAGCAGCCAAGTCGGAGACAACTATGGCTACACCTTC.

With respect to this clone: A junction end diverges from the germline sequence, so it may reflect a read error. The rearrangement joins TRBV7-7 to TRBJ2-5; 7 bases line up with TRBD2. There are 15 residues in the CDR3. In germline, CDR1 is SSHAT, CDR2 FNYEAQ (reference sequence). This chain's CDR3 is CASSSSAGVQETQYF. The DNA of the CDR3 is TGTGCTAGCAGCTCGAGCGCGGGGGTACAAGAGACCCAGTACTTC.

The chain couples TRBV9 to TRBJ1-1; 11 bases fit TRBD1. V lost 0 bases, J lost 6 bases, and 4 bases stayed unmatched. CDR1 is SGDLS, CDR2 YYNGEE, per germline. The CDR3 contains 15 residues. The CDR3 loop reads CASSVGGQGASEAFF. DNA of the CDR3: TGTGCCAGCAGCGTAGGAGGACAGGGGGCTTCTGAAGCTTTCTTT.

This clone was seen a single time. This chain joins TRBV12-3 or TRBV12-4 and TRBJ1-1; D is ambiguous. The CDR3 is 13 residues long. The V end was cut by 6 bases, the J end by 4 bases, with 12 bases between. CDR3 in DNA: TGTGCCAGCAGCCCGGACTGGGGCACTGAAGCTTTCTTT. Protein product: CASSPDWGTEAFF.

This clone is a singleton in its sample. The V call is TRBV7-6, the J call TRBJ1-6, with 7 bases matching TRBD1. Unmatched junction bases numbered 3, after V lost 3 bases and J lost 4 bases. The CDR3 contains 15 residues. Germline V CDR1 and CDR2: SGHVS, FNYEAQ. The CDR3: CASSFDRAYNSPLHF. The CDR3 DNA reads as TGTGCCAGCAGCTTCGACAGGGCTTATAATTCACCCCTCCACTTT.

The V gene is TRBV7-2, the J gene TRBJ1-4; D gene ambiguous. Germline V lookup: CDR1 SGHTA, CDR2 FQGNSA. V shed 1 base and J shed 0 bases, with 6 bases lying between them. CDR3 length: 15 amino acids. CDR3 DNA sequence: TGTGCCAGCAGCTTAGTGGTAGCAACTAATGAAAAACTGTTTTTT. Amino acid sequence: CASSLVVATNEKLFF.

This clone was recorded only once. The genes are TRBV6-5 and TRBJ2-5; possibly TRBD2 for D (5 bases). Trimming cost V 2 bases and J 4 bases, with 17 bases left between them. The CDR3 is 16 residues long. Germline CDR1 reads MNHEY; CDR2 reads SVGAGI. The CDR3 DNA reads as TGTGCCAGCAGTTACGGTACGGGGTTTGGGCCAGAGACCCAGTACTTC. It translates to CASSYGTGFGPETQYF.

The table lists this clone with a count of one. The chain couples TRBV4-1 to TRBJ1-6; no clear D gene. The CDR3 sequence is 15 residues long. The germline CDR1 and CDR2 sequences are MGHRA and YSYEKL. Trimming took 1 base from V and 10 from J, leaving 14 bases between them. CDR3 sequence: CASSQVGQVGSPLHF. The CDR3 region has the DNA TGCGCCAGCAGCCAAGTTGGGCAGGTCGGCTCACCCCTCCACTTT.

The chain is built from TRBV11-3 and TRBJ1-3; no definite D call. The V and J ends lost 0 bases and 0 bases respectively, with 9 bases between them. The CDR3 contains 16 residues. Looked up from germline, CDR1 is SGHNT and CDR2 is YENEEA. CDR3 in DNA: TGTGCCAGCAGCTTAGATGGGCCAGGCTCTGGAAACACCATATATTTT. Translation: CASSLDGPGSGNTIYF.